The 30 T cell receptor beta chains presented below share a single source sample, sequenced in a study of OX40 agonist ivuxolimab in advanced cancers. Libraries were prepared by immunoSEQ multiplex PCR; TCRdb keeps only in-frame clonotypes and omits some of them. Here the sample spans 30,000 to 40,000 clones, roughly 79% being singletons. The sequences come from CD4+ or CD8+ T cells sorted from blood, collected in a trial of the OX40 agonist ivuxolimab. The receptor set was obtained from an adult with an advanced solid tumor such as melanoma, head and neck, liver or kidney cancer.

This chain uses TRBV6-5 with TRBJ1-5; no definite D call. CDR1 is MNHEY, CDR2 SVGAGI, per germline. V was pared by 2 bases and J by 6 bases, with 8 bases between. The CDR3 length is 13 residues. The CDR3 bases are TGTGCCAGCAGTTACACCCGCAGTCAGCCCCAGCATTTT. This codes for CASSYTRSQPQHF.

The chain combines TRBV2 with TRBJ1-2; unclear D gene. Trimming took off 2 bases at V and 7 bases at J, with 11 bases between the two ends. This CDR3 contains 13 residues. CDR1 and CDR2 from the germline V gene are SNHLY and FYNNEI. The CDR3 DNA sequence: TGTGCCAGCAGTGAAAGCGGGGTCGGTGGCTACACCTTC. Encoded protein: CASSESGVGGYTF. The full variable domain, in which reference TRBV2 and TRBJ1-2 provide the parts outside the CDR3, is EPEVTQTPSHQVTQMGQEVILRCVPISNHLYFYWYRQILGQKVEFLVSFYNNEISEKSEIFDDQFSVERPDGSNFTLKIRSTKLEDSAMYFCASSESGVGGYTFGSGTRLTVV.

A single count supports this clone. J is TRBJ1-1 and V is TRBV20-1, with D uncertain. Germline loops: CDR1 DFQATT, CDR2 SNEGSKA (reference sequence). CDR3 size: 11 residues. V lost 4 bases and J 3 bases, leaving 6 bases between the germline ends. DNA of the CDR3: TGCAGTGCTAATGCAGACACTGAAGCTTTCTTT. Translated, it gives CSANADTEAFF.

This sequence joins TRBV11-2 and TRBJ2-1; D unresolved. Trimming cost V 5 bases and J 0 bases, with 23 bases left between them. Germline CDR1 SGHAT, CDR2 FQNNGV. The CDR3 consists of 19 residues. The CDR3 sequence: CASSVTNPLAPSSYNEQFF. Written as DNA, the CDR3 is TGTGCCAGCAGCGTTACAAACCCTCTTGCGCCTAGCTCCTACAATGAGCAGTTCTTC.

V usage is TRBV2 and J usage is TRBJ2-1, with 12 bases that match TRBD2. CDR3 size: 15 residues. Germline CDR1 SNHLY, CDR2 FYNNEI. Trimming at V came to 6 bases and at J to 4 bases, leaving 4 bases not matched to a gene. The CDR3 DNA reads TGTGCCAGCAGCCCGACTAGCGGGAGATACAATGAGCAGTTCTTC. Protein sequence: CASSPTSGRYNEQFF.

The rearrangement uses TRBV10-3 and TRBJ2-3; weak D call: TRBD2 (6 bases). With 2 bases removed from V and 0 bases from J, the gap between germline ends came to 12 bases. CDR3 length equals 16 residues. Per the germline V gene, CDR1 is ENHRY and CDR2 is SYGVKD. CDR3 region: CAISEALGTSTDTQYF. The CDR3 nucleotides read TGTGCCATCAGTGAGGCCTTGGGGACTAGCACAGATACGCAGTATTTT.

CDR3 sequence: CASSLEGRGTIYF. The DNA for the CDR3 is TGTGCCAGCAGCTTGGAAGGGAGGGGCACCATATATTTT. The chain employs TRBV5-5 and TRBJ1-3, with D perhaps TRBD1 (5 bases). Germline V lookup: CDR1 SGHKS, CDR2 YYEKEE (reference sequence). This CDR3 has 13 residues. V dropped 0 bases and J dropped 9 bases, with 10 bases sitting between them. Together with reference TRBV5-5 and TRBJ1-3, the CDR3 gives the full variable domain: DAGVTQSPTHLIKTRGQQVTLRCSPISGHKSVSWYQQVLGQGPQFIFQYYEKEERGRGNFPDRFSARQFPNYSSELNVNALLLGDSALYLCASSLEGRGTIYFGEGSWLTVV.

The chain employs TRBV6-1 and TRBJ2-5; 8 bases map to TRBD2. This CDR3 contains 15 residues. The V and J ends lost 0 bases and 5 bases, in that order; junction bases with no gene match: 5. CDR1 is MNHNS and CDR2 is SASEGT in the germline V gene. CDR3 sequence (DNA): TGTGCCAGCAGTGAAGCATCGGGGGGGAGCGAGACCCAGTACTTC. Its protein is CASSEASGGSETQYF.

This clone was seen a handful of times. CDR3 DNA sequence: TGTGCCAGCAGTCGAAGGGACAGGGGATCAAGCCAGCCCCAGCATTTT. It encodes CASSRRDRGSSQPQHF. The chain links TRBV2 to TRBJ1-5; 10 bases match TRBD1. Germline V gene data show CDR1 as SNHLY and CDR2 as FYNNEI. V gave up 5 bases and J gave up 7 bases; unmatched junction bases: 11. There are 16 residues in the CDR3.

V and J are TRBV19 and TRBJ2-3; D perhaps matches TRBD2 (5 bases). Germline CDR1 is LNHDA and CDR2 is SQIVND (reference sequence). The CDR3 runs 14 residues. V gave up 6 bases and J gave up 3 bases, with 13 bases separating them. This CDR3 reads CASSKRKETDTQYF. CDR3 in DNA: TGTGCCAGTAGCAAGCGGAAGGAAACAGATACGCAGTATTTT.

The rearrangement links TRBV10-1 to TRBJ2-2, with TRBD1 matching over 7 bases. Germline V gene lookup returns CDR1 WNHNN and CDR2 SYGVQD (reference sequence). CDR3 length: 16 amino acids. Germline trimming cut 0 bases from V and 5 bases from J; bases unmatched to any gene: 6. CDR3 amino acids: CASSESEDRRTGELFF. In DNA, the CDR3 is TGCGCCAGCAGTGAGTCGGAGGACAGGAGGACCGGGGAGCTGTTTTTT.

V and J are TRBV19 and TRBJ1-3; no definite D call. Germline-derived CDR1 and CDR2 are LNHDA and SQIVND (reference sequence). The germline V and J ends were trimmed by 7 bases and 0 bases, with 4 bases remaining between them. The CDR3 has 12 residues. The CDR3 DNA is TGTGCCAGTAAGGGCTCTGGAAACACCATATATTTT. Its protein product is CASKGSGNTIYF.

The chain joins TRBV6-5 to TRBJ2-7; 14 bases line up with TRBD2. Germline assignment: CDR1 MNHEY and CDR2 SVGAGI. V dropped 6 bases and J dropped 4; count of bases not matched to a gene: 2. This CDR3 has 14 residues. CDR3 residues: CASRGLAGAYEQYF. DNA of the CDR3: TGTGCCAGCAGGGGACTAGCGGGAGCGTACGAGCAGTACTTC.

The chain couples TRBV30 to TRBJ1-2; tentative D call: TRBD1 (6 bases). V was pared by 5 bases and J by 8 bases, with 18 bases between. CDR3 length: 13 amino acids. Germline V gives CDR1 GTSNPN, CDR2 SVGIG (reference sequence). CDR3 DNA sequence: TGTGCCTGGGACTTACGGCGGGGGCAAGGCTACACCTTC. Its translation: CAWDLRRGQGYTF.

The chain employs TRBV5-1 and TRBJ1-5, with D perhaps TRBD1 (6 bases). Looked up from germline, CDR1 is SGHRS and CDR2 is YFSETQ. The CDR3 extends over 15 amino acids. Trimming pared 0 bases from V and 4 bases from J, leaving 11 bases between. The CDR3 bases are TGCGCCAGCAGCTTGGCAGGGGAAGGGAATCAGCCCCAGCATTTT. It translates to CASSLAGEGNQPQHF.

This chain joins TRBV5-1 and TRBJ2-1, with 10 bases lining up with TRBD2. The CDR3 contains 15 residues. In germline, CDR1 is SGHRS, CDR2 YFSETQ. Trimming took 5 bases from V and 3 from J; bases not matched to a gene: 5. Here the CDR3 DNA reads TGCGCCAGCAGGGTAGCGGGGGGAGGCTACAATGAGCAGTTCTTC. It yields the protein CASRVAGGGYNEQFF.

This clone was counted a single time. V is TRBV28 and J is TRBJ2-7; possible D gene TRBD2, 5 bases. The CDR3 spans 12 residues. In germline, CDR1 is MDHEN, CDR2 SYDVKM. V lost 1 base and J 4 bases, leaving 5 bases between the germline ends. CDR3 sequence: CASSLSGYEQYF. The CDR3 DNA follows: TGTGCCAGCAGTTTATCGGGATACGAGCAGTACTTC.

The CDR3 here is CASSQGSGGAKNIQYF. In DNA, the CDR3 is TGCGCCAGCAGCCAAGGTTCTGGGGGGGCCAAAAACATTCAGTACTTC. The genes are TRBV4-1 and TRBJ2-4; D may be TRBD2 (6 bases). V lost 1 base and J lost 1, with 11 bases in between. This CDR3 region has 16 residues. The germline gives CDR1 MGHRA, CDR2 YSYEKL.

Written as DNA, the CDR3 is TGTGCCAGTAGTATAGTTCACAGACCAGCTAGCTCCTACGAGCAGTACTTC. It is translated as CASSIVHRPASSYEQYF. V is TRBV19 and J is TRBJ2-7; no definite D call. There are 17 residues in the CDR3. V was cut by 1 base and J by 0 bases, with 16 bases left in between. Germline V gene data show CDR1 as LNHDA and CDR2 as SQIVND (reference sequence).

The count of this clone is one. This chain connects TRBV19 to TRBJ1-1, with TRBD1 as a possible D gene (6 bases). Germline loops: CDR1 LNHDA, CDR2 SQIVND (reference sequence). The CDR3 totals 15 residues. The V and J ends lost 8 bases and 0 bases respectively, with 16 bases between them. The CDR3 nucleotides read TGTGCCAGTCGCCTAGAGGGGGTCATGAACACTGAAGCTTTCTTT. Translated: CASRLEGVMNTEAFF. The full variable domain, with the rest looked up from reference TRBV19 and TRBJ1-1, is DGGITQSPKYLFRKEGQNVTLSCEQNLNHDAMYWYRQDPGQGLRLIYYSQIVNDFQKGDIAEGYSVSREKKESFPLTVTSAQKNPTAFYLCASRLEGVMNTEAFFGQGTRLTVV.

This chain connects TRBV6-4 to TRBJ2-3, with D perhaps matching TRBD2 (6 bases). The CDR3 contains 14 residues. V was cut by 3 bases and J by 0 bases, with 7 bases left in between. Per germline, CDR1 MRHNA and CDR2 SNTAGT. CDR3 DNA: TGTGCCAGCAGTGAAAGCGGGAGCACAGATACGCAGTATTTT. It codes for CASSESGSTDTQYF.

This clone was detected only once. The same CDR3 also results from other DNA sequences found in this sample. V gene TRBV28 combines with J gene TRBJ2-3; D gene unclear. Germline V gene sequence: CDR1 MDHEN, CDR2 SYDVKM. This CDR3 has 13 amino acids. With 4 bases removed from V and 3 bases from J, the gap between germline ends came to 8 bases. The CDR3 loop reads CASSSSSTDTQYF. CDR3 nucleotide sequence: TGTGCCAGCAGTTCTTCCAGTACAGATACGCAGTATTTT.

This clone showed up just once. The chain links TRBV10-2 to TRBJ2-2; D assignment may be TRBD1 or TRBD2 (5 bases each). From germline, CDR1 is WSHSY and CDR2 SAAADI. Trimming removed 6 bases at V and 0 bases at J, with 8 bases between. This CDR3 contains 14 residues. As DNA, the CDR3 is TGCGCCAGCAGAGGGACGGCGAACACCGGGGAGCTGTTTTTT. Translation: CASRGTANTGELFF.

The rearrangement joins TRBV28 to TRBJ2-2, with TRBD1 as a possible D gene (6 bases). Germline values: CDR1 MDHEN, CDR2 SYDVKM. The V end lost 9 bases, the J end lost 6 bases, and 14 bases lay between the germline ends. The CDR3 has 13 residues. The CDR3 bases are TGTGCCAGTTTGAACAGGGTTGCCGGGGAGCTGTTTTTT. It yields the protein CASLNRVAGELFF.

This clone was counted between two and nine times. The chain links TRBV7-9 to TRBJ1-6, with 7 bases that match TRBD1. The length of the CDR3 is 14 residues. Trimming took 5 bases from V and 7 from J; bases not matched to a gene: 5. Germline assignment: CDR1 SEHNR and CDR2 FQNEAQ (reference sequence). The DNA of the CDR3 is TGTGCCAGCAGCCCTCAGGGGGGAAATTCACCCCTCCACTTT. Its protein product is CASSPQGGNSPLHF.

This chain uses TRBV28 with TRBJ2-2; TRBD2 agrees at 7 bases. After removal of 5 bases from V and 1 base from J, the junction contained 7 bases not matched to a gene. The CDR3 is 16 residues long. Germline CDR1 MDHEN, CDR2 SYDVKM. The CDR3, as DNA: TGTGCCAGCAGTCCACGGGACTACAAGAACACCGGGGAGCTGTTTTTT. Encoded protein: CASSPRDYKNTGELFF.

The chain joins TRBV4-1 to TRBJ2-1; 15 bases are shared with TRBD2. The CDR3 length is 20 residues. V lost 2 bases and J lost 0; bases outside the gene matches: 8. Germline CDR1 is MGHRA and CDR2 is YSYEKL. The CDR3 reads CASSQPTGTSGRFSYNEQFF. CDR3 in DNA: TGCGCCAGCAGCCAACCTACCGGGACTAGCGGGAGGTTCTCCTACAATGAGCAGTTCTTC.

The chain uses TRBV25-1 and TRBJ1-2, with 11 bases identical to TRBD1. Losses at the gene ends were 7 bases for V and 8 bases for J; bases not matched to a gene: 6. In germline, CDR1 is MGHDK, CDR2 SYGVNS. This CDR3 region has 13 residues. The CDR3 is CASIGQGASGYTF. The CDR3 nucleotides read TGTGCCAGCATCGGACAGGGGGCGTCCGGCTACACCTTC.

For the CDR3, the DNA is TGTGCCACCACAGGGAAGAATGGCTACACCTTC. Its translation: CATTGKNGYTF. The chain couples TRBV5-8 to TRBJ1-2; weak D call: TRBD1 (6 bases). This CDR3 spans 11 amino acids. CDR1 is SGHTS and CDR2 is YDEGEE in the germline V gene. V was cut by 9 bases and J by 6 bases, with 12 bases left in between. Using reference TRBV5-8 and TRBJ1-2 for the parts outside the CDR3, the full variable domain is EAGVTQSPTHLIKTRGQQATLRCSPISGHTSVYWYQQALGLGLQFLLWYDEGEERNRGNFPPRFSGRQFPNYSSELNVNALELEDSALYLCATTGKNGYTFGSGTRLTVV.

This clone was counted a single time. The rearrangement uses TRBV6-4 and TRBJ2-1, with 9 bases identical to TRBD2. Germline CDR1 and CDR2: MRHNA and SNTAGT. V lost 5 bases and J lost 7; bases outside the gene matches: 6. The CDR3 length is 14 residues. The CDR3 bases are TGTGCCAGCAGTTTAGCGGGGGAGGGAAATGAGCAGTTCTTC. Amino acids: CASSLAGEGNEQFF.